This T cell receptor (beta chain) was sequenced during a study of early T cells in non-severe SARS-CoV-2 infection. Across the study: From unsorted whole blood, bulk RNA was sequenced, and the chains remained unpaired. Study results and caveats: Private and CD4 specificities were missed by VDJdb matching, which favored anti-spike CD8 responses.

With 4 bases removed from V and 6 bases from J, the gap between germline ends came to 10 bases. The CDR3 extends over 13 amino acids. Looked up from germline, CDR1 is MGHDK and CDR2 is SYGVNS. In the library, individual cDNA molecules carried attached unique molecular identifiers. TCRdb passed the 5' RACE reads through MiXCR, listing each CDR3 protein once. The table lists around 53,000 distinct CDR3 sequences, approximately 9.8% of them singletons, with about 8.3% in the top ten. On this clonotype: The antigen remains undetermined.

This sequence originates from an adult who was a healthcare worker with PCR-confirmed SARS-CoV-2 infection or an uninfected control (not recorded which). The sample was whole blood. The chain combines TRBV25-1 with TRBJ2-1; possibly TRBD2 for D (5 bases). As DNA, the CDR3 is TGTGCCAGCAGTGGTATAAGCGGCAATGAGCAGTTCTTC. Translating gives CASSGISGNEQFF.